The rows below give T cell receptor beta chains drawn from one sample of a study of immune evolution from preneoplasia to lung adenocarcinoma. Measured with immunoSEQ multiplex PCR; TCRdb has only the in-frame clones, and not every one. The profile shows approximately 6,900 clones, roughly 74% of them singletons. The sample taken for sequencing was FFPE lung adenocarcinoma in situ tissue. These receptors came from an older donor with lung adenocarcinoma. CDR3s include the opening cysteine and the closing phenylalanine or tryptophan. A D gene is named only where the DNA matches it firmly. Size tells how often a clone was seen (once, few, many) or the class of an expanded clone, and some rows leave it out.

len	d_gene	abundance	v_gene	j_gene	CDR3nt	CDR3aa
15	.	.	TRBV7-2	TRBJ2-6	TGTGCCAGCAGCTTTTGGCGTTCTGGGGCCAACGTCCTGACTTTC	CASSFWRSGANVLTF
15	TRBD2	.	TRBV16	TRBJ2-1	TGTGCCAGCAGCCCTGAGGCGGGAGGTACCTATGAGCAGTTCTTC	CASSPEAGGTYEQFF
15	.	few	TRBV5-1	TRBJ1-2	TGCGCCAGCAGCTTGGCCCCATGGGACGTTTCCGGCTACACCTTC	CASSLAPWDVSGYTF
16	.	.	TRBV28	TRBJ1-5	TGTGCCAGCAGCTACAGCGGGGGCAGGGAAGATCAGCCCCAGCATTTT	CASSYSGGREDQPQHF
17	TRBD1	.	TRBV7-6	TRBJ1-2	TGTGCCAGCAGCTTCTTAGGGCGGACAGGGGGCAAGGATGGCTACACCTTC	CASSFLGRTGGKDGYTF
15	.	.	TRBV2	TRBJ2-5	TGTGCCAGCAGTGACGGGGATAGGGGATTAGAGACCCAGTACTTC	CASSDGDRGLETQYF
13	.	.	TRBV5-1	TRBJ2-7	TGCGCCAGCAACTCGGGAGCGTCCTACGAGCAGTACTTC	CASNSGASYEQYF
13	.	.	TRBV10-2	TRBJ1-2	TGCGCCAGCAGTGAGTCAGTAGGCGATGGCTACACCTTC	CASSESVGDGYTF
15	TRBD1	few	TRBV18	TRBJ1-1	TGTGCCAGCTCACCAACAGGGGACATGAACACTGAAGCTTTCTTT	CASSPTGDMNTEAFF
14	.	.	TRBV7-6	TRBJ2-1	TGTGCCAGCAGCTGGGGAGTAGCGGACAATGAGCAGTTCTTC	CASSWGVADNEQFF
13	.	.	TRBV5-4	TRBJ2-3	TGTGCCAGCAGCTTGGGTCAGGGAGATACGCAGTATTTT	CASSLGQGDTQYF
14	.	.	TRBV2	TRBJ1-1	TGTGCCAGCAGATTCACAGGACAGAGGACTGAAGCTTTCTTT	CASRFTGQRTEAFF
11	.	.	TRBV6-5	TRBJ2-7	TGTGCCACCACAGAGTTCTACGAGCAGTACTTC	CATTEFYEQYF
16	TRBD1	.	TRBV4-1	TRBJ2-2	TGCGCCAGCAGCCACCGACAGGGGGAGTACACCGGGGAGCTGTTTTTT	CASSHRQGEYTGELFF
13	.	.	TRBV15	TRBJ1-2	TGTGCCACCAGCAGACAGACTAACTATGGCTACACCTTC	CATSRQTNYGYTF
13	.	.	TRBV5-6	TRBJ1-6	TGTGCCAGCAGCTTGCCGACGAATTCACCCCTCCACTTT	CASSLPTNSPLHF
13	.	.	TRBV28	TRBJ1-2	TGTGCCAGCGTCTCGGGGGCTAACTATGGCTACACCTTC	CASVSGANYGYTF
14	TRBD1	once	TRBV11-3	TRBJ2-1	TGTGCCAGCAGCGCCGGGACAGGGGACTTGAAGCAGTTCTTC	CASSAGTGDLKQFF
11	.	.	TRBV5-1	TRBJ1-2	TGCGCCAGCAAGGGTGGCTCGGGCTACACCTTC	CASKGGSGYTF
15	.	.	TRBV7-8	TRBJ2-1	TGTGCCAGCAGCTCACACCCAGGGACGAGCGATGAGCAGTTCTTC	CASSSHPGTSDEQFF
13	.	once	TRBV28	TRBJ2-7	TGTGCCAGCAGTAGGCCAGCCCTCTACGAGCAGTACTTC	CASSRPALYEQYF
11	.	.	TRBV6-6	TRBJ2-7	TGTGCCAGCAGTTACGACTACGAGCAGTACTTC	CASSYDYEQYF
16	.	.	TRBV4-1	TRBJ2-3	TGCGCCAGCAGCCAATCAAGGGGCAGAGCCACAGATACGCAGTATTTT	CASSQSRGRATDTQYF
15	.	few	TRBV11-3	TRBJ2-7	TGTGCCAGCAGCCTGGGGGCTAGCGGAAACTACGAGCAGTACTTC	CASSLGASGNYEQYF
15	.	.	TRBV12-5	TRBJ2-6	TGTGCTAGTGGTTTGACCCGGGCTGGGGCCAACGTCCTGACTTTC	CASGLTRAGANVLTF
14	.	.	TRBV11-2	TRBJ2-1	TGTGCCAGCAGCGCCCGTCCTAGCTCCAATGAGCAGTTCTTC	CASSARPSSNEQFF
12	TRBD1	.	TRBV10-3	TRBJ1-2	TGTGCCATCACGACAGGGGAAGATGGCTACACCTTC	CAITTGEDGYTF
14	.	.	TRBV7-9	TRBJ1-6	TGTGCCAGCGCCACAGGAATTATACCCTCACCCCTCCACTTT	CASATGIIPSPLHF
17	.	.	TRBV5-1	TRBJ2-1	TGCGCCAGCAGCTTGATGGGGTCCGGGACCCAGAAGAATGAGCAGTTCTTC	CASSLMGSGTQKNEQFF
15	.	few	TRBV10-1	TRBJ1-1	TGCGCCAGCAGTGATACGGGGGGCACGAACACTGAAGCTTTCTTT	CASSDTGGTNTEAFF
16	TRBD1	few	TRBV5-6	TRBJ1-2	TGTGCCAGCAGCTTGGAGGCAGGGGGCGCGGGTTATGGCTACACCTTC	CASSLEAGGAGYGYTF
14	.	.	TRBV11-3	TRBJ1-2	TGTGCCAGCAGCTTAGATCAGGCAGGGTTTGGCTACACCTTC	CASSLDQAGFGYTF
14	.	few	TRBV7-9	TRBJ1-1	TGTGCCAGCAGCTTAACTCTGGGTAGCACTGAAGCTTTCTTT	CASSLTLGSTEAFF
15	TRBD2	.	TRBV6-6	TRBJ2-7	TGTGCCAGCAGCCGCGGACTAGCTTTCACCTACGAGCAGTACTTC	CASSRGLAFTYEQYF
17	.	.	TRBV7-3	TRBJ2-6	TGTGCCAGCAGCTGGGGTATCGGGGGCGCTGGGGCCAACGTCCTGACTTTC	CASSWGIGGAGANVLTF
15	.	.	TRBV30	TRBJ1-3	TGTGCCTGGAGTGTACCGGGACGCCCGGTGAACACCATATATTTT	CAWSVPGRPVNTIYF
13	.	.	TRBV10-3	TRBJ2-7	TGTGCCAATCACGCTGGTTCTCTCTACGAGCAGTACTTC	CANHAGSLYEQYF
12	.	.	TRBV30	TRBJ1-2	TGTGCCTGGAGTGACAGCCTCTATGGCTACACCTTC	CAWSDSLYGYTF
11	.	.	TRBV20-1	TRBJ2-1	TGCAGTGCTGGGACCCTACAAGAGCAGTTCTTC	CSAGTLQEQFF
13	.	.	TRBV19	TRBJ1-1	TGTGCCAGTAGTACGGGTAGGAGCACTGAAGCTTTCTTT	CASSTGRSTEAFF
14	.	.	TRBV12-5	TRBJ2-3	TGTGCTAGTGGTCTCGGGGTTAGCACAGATACGCAGTATTTT	CASGLGVSTDTQYF
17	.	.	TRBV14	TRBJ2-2	TGTGCCAGCAGCCAAGATCGGAACAGGGTGATCACCGGGGAGCTGTTTTTT	CASSQDRNRVITGELFF
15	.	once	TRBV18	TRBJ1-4	TGTGCCAGCTCACCAGGGGCCGATCGAAATGAAAAACTGTTTTTT	CASSPGADRNEKLFF
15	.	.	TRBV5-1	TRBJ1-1	TGCGCCAGCAGCCCATGGGAGGGGGGAAACACTGAAGCTTTCTTT	CASSPWEGGNTEAFF
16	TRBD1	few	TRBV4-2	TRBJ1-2	TGTGCCAGCAGCCAAGCAGGGACAGGCCTTAACTATGGCTACACCTTC	CASSQAGTGLNYGYTF
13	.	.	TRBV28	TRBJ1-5	TGTGCCAGCAGTTACTACGGAAACCAGCCCCAGCATTTT	CASSYYGNQPQHF
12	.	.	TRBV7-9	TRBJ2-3	TGTGCCAGCAGCCGACAGGCAGATACGCAGTATTTT	CASSRQADTQYF
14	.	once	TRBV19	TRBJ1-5	TGTGCCAGTAGTGGCCGGTACCTCAATCAGCCCCAGCATTTT	CASSGRYLNQPQHF
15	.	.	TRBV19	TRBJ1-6	TGTGCCAGTAGTATGAGCCCCACGGAGAGTTCACCCCTCCACTTT	CASSMSPTESSPLHF
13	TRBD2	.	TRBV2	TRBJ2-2	TGTGCCAGCGGGTTAGCGGGAGCTGGGGAGCTGTTTTTT	CASGLAGAGELFF
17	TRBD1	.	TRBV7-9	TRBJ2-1	TGTGCCAGCAGCTTAGTTGGGGACAGGGTAATTGGCGATGAGCAGTTCTTC	CASSLVGDRVIGDEQFF
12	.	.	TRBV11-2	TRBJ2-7	TGTGCCAGCAGCTTAACCGAATACGAGCAGTACTTC	CASSLTEYEQYF
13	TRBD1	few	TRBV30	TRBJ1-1	TGTGCCTTTCACAGGGGGGTGAACACTGAAGCTTTCTTT	CAFHRGVNTEAFF
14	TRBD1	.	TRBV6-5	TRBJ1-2	TGTGCCAGCAGTTGGGCAGGACAGGGGAACGGCTACACCTTC	CASSWAGQGNGYTF
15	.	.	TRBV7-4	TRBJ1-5	TGTGCCAGCAGTTTACAGCCCTATAGCAATCAGCCCCAGCATTTT	CASSLQPYSNQPQHF
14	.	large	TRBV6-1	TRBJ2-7	TGTGCCAGCACCCGGGGAGGGGGCCCCTACGAGCAGTACTTC	CASTRGGGPYEQYF
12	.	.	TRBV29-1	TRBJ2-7	TGCAGCGGAGGACAGCATTTTTACGAGCAGTACTTC	CSGGQHFYEQYF